This TCR beta chain was identified during a study of blood T cells in healthy people across ages. Study-level points and caveats: Naive T cell percentage and TCR beta diversity correlated strongly.

A second PCR, run for roughly 7 to 12 cycles, used a sample-barcoded 5' primer plus a J-beta primer mix. TCRdb redid the calling of the 5' RACE reads with MiXCR, one entry per CDR3 protein. Counted here are approximately 1,000,000 distinct CDR3 sequences, 40% to 45% occurring once; the ten biggest clones make up 18%. CDR1 and CDR2 (germline): SGHTA, FQGNSA. The V end was cut by 0 bases, the J end by 0 bases, with 8 bases between. CDR3 length: 15 residues. For this clonotype: Antigen specificity is unknown.

This chain uses TRBV7-2 with TRBJ1-1; D unresolved. The receptor was isolated from a woman aged 55-70 years in good health. The sequenced material came from blood. CDR3 amino acids: CASSLAGRLNTEAFF. In DNA, the CDR3 is TGTGCCAGCAGCTTAGCTGGACGTTTGAACACTGAAGCTTTCTTT.